This entry features one T cell receptor beta chain sequence. The antigen is unknown. The data were taken from a study of OX40 agonist ivuxolimab in advanced cancers. Study-level findings and limits: Clonal expansion from baseline to week 6 occurred in both CD4+ and CD8+ T cells.

The CDR3 totals 18 residues. The junction had 6 bases not matched to a gene; V was cut back by 1 base and J by 1 base. In germline, CDR1 is SGHTA, CDR2 FQGNSA. The protocol was immunoSEQ multiplex PCR, while the TCRdb copy is restricted to in-frame clones and leaves out a portion. The sample includes more than 70,000 clones, roughly 90% seen only once; the top ten take over 8%. Sequencing used CD4+ or CD8+ T cells sorted from blood, obtained in a trial of the OX40 agonist ivuxolimab. The sequence came from an adult with an advanced solid tumor such as melanoma, head and neck, liver or kidney cancer. V is TRBV7-2 and J is TRBJ2-3; 12 bases align to TRBD2. In nucleotides, the CDR3 is TGTGCCAGCAGCTTAGAGCTGACTAGCGGGAGTGGCACAGATACGCAGTATTTT. The encoded protein is CASSLELTSGSGTDTQYF.